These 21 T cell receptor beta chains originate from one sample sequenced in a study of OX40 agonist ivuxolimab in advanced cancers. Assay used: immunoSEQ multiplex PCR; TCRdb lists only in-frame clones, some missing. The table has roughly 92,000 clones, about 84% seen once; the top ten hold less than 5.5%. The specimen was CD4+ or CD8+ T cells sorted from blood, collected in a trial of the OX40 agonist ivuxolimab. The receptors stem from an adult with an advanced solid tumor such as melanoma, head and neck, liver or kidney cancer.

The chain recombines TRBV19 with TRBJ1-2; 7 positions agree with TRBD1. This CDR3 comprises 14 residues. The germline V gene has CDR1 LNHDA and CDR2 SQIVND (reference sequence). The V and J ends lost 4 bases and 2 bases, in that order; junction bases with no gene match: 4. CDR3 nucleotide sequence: TGTGCCAGTAGTACTCAGGGGGTCAACTATGGCTACACCTTC. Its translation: CASSTQGVNYGYTF.

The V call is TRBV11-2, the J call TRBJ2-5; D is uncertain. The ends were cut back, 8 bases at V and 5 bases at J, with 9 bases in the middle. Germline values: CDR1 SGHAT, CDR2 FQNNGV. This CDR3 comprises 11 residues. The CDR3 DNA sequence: TGTGCCAGCGCAAGTGGCGAGACCCAGTACTTC. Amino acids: CASASGETQYF.

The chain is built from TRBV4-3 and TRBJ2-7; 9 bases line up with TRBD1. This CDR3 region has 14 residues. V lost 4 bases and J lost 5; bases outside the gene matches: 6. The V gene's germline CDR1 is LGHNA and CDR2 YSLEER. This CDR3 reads CASSLGQGWDEQYF. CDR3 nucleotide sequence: TGCGCCAGCAGCCTAGGACAGGGGTGGGACGAGCAGTACTTC.

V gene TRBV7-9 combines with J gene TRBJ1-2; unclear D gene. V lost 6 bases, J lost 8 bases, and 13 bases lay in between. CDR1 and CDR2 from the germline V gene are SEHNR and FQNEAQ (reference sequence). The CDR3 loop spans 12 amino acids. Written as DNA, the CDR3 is TGTGCCAGCAGACGCGGAACCTCCGGCTACACCTTC. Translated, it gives CASRRGTSGYTF.

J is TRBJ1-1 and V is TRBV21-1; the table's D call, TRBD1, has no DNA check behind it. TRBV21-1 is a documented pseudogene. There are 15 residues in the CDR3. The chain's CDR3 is CASSTIRGGNTEAFF. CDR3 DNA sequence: TGTGCCAGCAGTACCATTAGGGGTGGGAACACTGAAGCTTTCTTT.

The DNA of the CDR3 is TGCGCCAGCAAATTCACAGGGTACGCAAACACCATATATTTT. Its protein is CASKFTGYANTIYF. The V and J genes are TRBV5-1 and TRBJ1-3, with a weak D call TRBD1 (6 bases). The CDR3 is 14 amino acids. Germline V gene lookup returns CDR1 SGHRS and CDR2 YFSETQ. Trimming pared 6 bases from V and 6 bases from J, leaving 16 bases between.

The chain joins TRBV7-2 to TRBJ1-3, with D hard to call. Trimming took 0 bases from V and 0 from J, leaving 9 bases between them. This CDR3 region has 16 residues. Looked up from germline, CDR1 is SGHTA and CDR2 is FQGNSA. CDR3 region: CASSLAAGYSGNTIYF. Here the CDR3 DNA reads TGTGCCAGCAGCTTAGCCGCGGGCTACTCTGGAAACACCATATATTTT.

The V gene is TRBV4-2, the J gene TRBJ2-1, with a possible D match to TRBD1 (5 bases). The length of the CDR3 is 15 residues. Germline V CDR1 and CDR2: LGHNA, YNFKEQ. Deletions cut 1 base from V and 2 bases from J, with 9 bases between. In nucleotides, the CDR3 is TGTGCCAGCAGCCAAGGTGGGGCAGCCTACAATGAGCAGTTCTTC. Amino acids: CASSQGGAAYNEQFF.

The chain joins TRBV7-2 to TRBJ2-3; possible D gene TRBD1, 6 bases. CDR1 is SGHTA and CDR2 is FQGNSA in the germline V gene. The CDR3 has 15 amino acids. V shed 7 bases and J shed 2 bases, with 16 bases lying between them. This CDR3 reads CASNRAVLFTDTQYF. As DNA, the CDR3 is TGTGCCAGCAACAGGGCGGTCCTCTTCACAGATACGCAGTATTTT.

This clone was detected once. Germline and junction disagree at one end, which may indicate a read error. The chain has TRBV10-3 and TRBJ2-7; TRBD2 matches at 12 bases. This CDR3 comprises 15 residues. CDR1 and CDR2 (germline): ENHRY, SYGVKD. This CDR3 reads CATSVTSGGTYEQYF. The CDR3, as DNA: TGTGCCACCAGTGTAACTAGCGGGGGGACCTACGAGCAGTACTTC.

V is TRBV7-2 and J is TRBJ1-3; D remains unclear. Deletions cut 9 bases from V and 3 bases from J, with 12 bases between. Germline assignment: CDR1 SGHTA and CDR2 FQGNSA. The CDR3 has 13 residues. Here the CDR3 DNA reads TGTGCCAGTACCCGAGGGTTTGGAAACACCATATATTTT. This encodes CASTRGFGNTIYF.

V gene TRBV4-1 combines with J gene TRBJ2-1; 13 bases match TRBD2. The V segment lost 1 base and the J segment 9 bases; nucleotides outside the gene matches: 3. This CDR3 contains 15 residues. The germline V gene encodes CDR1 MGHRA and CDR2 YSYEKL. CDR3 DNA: TGCGCCAGCAGCCAAGGACTAGCGGGGGGCAGTGAGCAGTTCTTC. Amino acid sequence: CASSQGLAGGSEQFF.

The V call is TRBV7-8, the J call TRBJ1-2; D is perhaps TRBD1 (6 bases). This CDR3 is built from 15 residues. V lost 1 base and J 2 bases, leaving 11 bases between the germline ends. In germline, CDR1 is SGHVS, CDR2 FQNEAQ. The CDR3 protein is CASSLGGQGNYGYTF. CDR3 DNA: TGTGCCAGCAGCTTAGGAGGCCAGGGGAACTATGGCTACACCTTC.

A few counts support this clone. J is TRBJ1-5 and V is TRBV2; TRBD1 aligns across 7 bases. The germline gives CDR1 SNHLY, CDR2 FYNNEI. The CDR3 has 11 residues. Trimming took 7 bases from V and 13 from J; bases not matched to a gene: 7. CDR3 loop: CASKGAGQQHF. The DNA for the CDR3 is TGTGCCAGCAAGGGTGCGGGACAGCAGCATTTT.

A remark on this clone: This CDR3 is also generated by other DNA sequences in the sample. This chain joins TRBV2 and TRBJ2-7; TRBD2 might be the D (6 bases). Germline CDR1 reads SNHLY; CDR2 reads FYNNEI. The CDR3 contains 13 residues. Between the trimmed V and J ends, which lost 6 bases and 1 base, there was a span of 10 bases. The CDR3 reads CASRAGSSYEQYF. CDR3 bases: TGTGCCAGCAGGGCCGGGAGTTCCTACGAGCAGTACTTC.

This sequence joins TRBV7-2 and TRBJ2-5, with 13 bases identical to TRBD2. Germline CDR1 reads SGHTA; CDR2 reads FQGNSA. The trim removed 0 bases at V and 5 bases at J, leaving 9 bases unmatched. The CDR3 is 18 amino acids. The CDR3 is CASSLALAGGPESETQYF. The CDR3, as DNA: TGTGCCAGCAGCTTAGCACTAGCGGGAGGGCCGGAGTCGGAGACCCAGTACTTC.

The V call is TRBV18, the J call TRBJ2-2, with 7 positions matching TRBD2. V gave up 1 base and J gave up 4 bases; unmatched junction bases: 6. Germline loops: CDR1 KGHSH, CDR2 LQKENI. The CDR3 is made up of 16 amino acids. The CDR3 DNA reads TGTGCCAGCTCACCACGACTAGCTAAGGGCACCGGGGAGCTGTTTTTT. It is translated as CASSPRLAKGTGELFF. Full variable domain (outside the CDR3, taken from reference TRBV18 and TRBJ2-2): NAGVMQNPRHLVRRRGQEARLRCSPMKGHSHVYWYRQLPEEGLKFMVYLQKENIIDESGMPKERFSAEFPKEGPSILRIQQVVRGDSAAYFCASSPRLAKGTGELFFGEGSRLTVL.

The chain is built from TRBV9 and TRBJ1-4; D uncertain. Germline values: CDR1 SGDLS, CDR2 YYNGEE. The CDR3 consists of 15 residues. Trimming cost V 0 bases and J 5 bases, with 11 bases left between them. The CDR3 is CASSVGSTLNEKLFF. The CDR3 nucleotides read TGTGCCAGCAGCGTAGGGAGTACTCTGAATGAAAAACTGTTTTTT.

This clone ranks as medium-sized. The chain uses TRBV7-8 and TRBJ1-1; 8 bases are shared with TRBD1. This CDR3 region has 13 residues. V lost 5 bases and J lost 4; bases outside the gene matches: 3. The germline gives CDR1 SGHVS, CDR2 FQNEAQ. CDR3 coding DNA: TGTGCCAGCAGCCTCACAGGGGGCACTGAAGCTTTCTTT. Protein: CASSLTGGTEAFF.

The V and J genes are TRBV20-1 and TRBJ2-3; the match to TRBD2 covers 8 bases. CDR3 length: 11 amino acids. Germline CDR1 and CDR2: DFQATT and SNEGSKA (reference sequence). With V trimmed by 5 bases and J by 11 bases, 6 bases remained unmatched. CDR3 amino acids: CSAVQREKQYF. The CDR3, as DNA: TGCAGTGCTGTACAGCGGGAGAAGCAGTATTTT.

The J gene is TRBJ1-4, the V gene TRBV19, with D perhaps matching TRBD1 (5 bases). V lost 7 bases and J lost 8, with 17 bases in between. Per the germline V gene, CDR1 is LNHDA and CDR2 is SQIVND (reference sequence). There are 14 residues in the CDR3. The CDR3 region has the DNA TGTGCCAGTACCCCGGCGGGGGAGGCGGAAAAACTGTTTTTT. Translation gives CASTPAGEAEKLFF. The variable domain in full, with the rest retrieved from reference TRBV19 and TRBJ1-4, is DGGITQSPKYLFRKEGQNVTLSCEQNLNHDAMYWYRQDPGQGLRLIYYSQIVNDFQKGDIAEGYSVSREKKESFPLTVTSAQKNPTAFYLCASTPAGEAEKLFFGSGTQLSVL.